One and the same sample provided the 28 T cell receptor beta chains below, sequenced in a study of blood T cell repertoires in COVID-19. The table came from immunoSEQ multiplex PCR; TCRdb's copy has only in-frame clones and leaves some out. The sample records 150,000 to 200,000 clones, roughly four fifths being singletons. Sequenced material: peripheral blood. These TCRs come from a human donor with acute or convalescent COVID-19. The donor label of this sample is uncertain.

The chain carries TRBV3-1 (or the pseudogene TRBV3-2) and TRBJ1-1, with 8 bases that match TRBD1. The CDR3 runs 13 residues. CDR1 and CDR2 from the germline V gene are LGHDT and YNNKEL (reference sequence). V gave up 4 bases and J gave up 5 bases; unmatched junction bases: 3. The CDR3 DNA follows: TGTGCCAGCAGCCCAGGGGGCTATACTGAAGCTTTCTTT. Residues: CASSPGGYTEAFF.

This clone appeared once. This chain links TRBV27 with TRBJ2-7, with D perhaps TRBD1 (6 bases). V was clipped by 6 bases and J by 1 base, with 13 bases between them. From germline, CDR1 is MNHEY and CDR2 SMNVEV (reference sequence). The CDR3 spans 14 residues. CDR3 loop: CASRPRTDSYEQYF. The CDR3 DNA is TGTGCCAGCAGACCACGGACAGATTCCTACGAGCAGTACTTC.

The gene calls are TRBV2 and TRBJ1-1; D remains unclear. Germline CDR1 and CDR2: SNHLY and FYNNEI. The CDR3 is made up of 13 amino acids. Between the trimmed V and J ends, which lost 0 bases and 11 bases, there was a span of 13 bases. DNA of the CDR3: TGTGCCAGCAGTGAAGCGAGAGGCCTCCAGGCTTTCTTT. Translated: CASSEARGLQAFF.

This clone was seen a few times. CDR3 sequence: CASSQDGTGGRGETQYF. CDR3 nucleotide sequence: TGTGCCAGCAGCCAAGATGGGACCGGCGGGAGGGGGGAGACCCAGTACTTC. The chain links TRBV4-2 to TRBJ2-5; 9 bases are shared with TRBD2. The CDR3 runs to 17 residues. The trim removed 0 bases at V and 5 bases at J, leaving 10 bases unmatched. CDR1 and CDR2 from the germline V gene are LGHNA and YNFKEQ.

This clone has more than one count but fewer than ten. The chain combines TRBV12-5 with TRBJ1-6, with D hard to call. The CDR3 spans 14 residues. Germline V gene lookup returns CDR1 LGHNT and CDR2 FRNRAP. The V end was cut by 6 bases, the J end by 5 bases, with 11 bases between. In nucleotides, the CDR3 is TGTGCTAGTGGCCCCCCCAGGAATAATTCACCCCTCCACTTT. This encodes CASGPPRNNSPLHF.

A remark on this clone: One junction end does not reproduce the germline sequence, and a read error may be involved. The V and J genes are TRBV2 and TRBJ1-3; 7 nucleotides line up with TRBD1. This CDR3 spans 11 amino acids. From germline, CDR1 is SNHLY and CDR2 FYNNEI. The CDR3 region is CASSEGGTVVF. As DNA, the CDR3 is TGTGCCAGCAGTGAAGGCGGGACAGTGGTCTTT. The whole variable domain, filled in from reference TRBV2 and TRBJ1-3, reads EPEVTQTPSHQVTQMGQEVILRCVPISNHLYFYWYRQILGQKVEFLVSFYNNEISEKSEIFDDQFSVERPDGSNFTLKIRSTKLEDSAMYFCASSEGGTVVFGEGSWLTVV.

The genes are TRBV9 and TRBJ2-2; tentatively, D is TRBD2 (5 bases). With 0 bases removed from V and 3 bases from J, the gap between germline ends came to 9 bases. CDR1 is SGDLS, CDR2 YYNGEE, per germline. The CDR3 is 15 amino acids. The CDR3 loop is CASSVDALDTGELFF. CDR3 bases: TGTGCCAGCAGCGTAGACGCACTAGACACCGGGGAGCTGTTTTTT.

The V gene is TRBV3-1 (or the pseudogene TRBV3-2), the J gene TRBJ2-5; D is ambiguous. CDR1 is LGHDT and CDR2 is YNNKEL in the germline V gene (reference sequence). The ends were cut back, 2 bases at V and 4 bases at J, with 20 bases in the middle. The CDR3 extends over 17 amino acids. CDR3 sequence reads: CASSQNTIGASGETQYF. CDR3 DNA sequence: TGTGCCAGCAGCCAAAATACGATCGGAGCGTCGGGAGAGACCCAGTACTTC.

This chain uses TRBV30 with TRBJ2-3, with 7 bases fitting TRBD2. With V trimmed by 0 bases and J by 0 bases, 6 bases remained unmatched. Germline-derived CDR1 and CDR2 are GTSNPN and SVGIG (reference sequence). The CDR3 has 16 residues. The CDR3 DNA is TGTGCCTGGAGTGTCGGCAGCGGGACTAGCACAGATACGCAGTATTTT. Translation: CAWSVGSGTSTDTQYF.

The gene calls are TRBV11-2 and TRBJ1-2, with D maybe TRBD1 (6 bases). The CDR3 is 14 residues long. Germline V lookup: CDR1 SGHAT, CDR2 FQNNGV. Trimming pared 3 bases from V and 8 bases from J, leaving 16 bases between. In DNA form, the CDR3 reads TGTGCCAGCAGCTTGGTACAGGGTCAGGAGGGCTACACCTTC. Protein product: CASSLVQGQEGYTF.

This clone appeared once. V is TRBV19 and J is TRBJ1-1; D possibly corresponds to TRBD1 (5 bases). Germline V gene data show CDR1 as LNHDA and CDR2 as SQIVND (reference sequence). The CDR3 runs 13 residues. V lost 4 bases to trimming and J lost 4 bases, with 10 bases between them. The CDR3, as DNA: TGTGCCAGTAGTACATCCGGGGGCACTGAAGCTTTCTTT. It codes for CASSTSGGTEAFF.

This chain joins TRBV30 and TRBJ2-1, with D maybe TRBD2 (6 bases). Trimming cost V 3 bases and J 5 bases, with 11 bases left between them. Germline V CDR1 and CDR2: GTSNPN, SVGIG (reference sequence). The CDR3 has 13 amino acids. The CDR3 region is CAWRLAEDNEQFF. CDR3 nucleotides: TGTGCCTGGAGGTTAGCGGAGGACAATGAGCAGTTCTTC.

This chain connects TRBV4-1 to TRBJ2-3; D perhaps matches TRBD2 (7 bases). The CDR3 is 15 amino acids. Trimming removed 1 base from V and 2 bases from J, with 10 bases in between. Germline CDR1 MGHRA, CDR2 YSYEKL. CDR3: CASSQGAGATDTQYF. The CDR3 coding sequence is TGCGCCAGCAGCCAAGGTGCGGGGGCCACAGATACGCAGTATTTT.

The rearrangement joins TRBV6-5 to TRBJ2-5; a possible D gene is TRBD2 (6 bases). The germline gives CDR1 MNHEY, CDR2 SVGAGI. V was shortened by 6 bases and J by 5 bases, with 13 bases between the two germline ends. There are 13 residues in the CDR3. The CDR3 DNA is TGTGCCAGCAGCGTGACTAGTGCGGAGACCCAGTACTTC. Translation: CASSVTSAETQYF.

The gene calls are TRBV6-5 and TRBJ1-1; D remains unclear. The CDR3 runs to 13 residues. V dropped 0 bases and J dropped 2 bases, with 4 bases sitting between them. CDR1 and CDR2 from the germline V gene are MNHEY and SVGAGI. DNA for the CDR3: TGTGCCAGCAGTTACTCCCAAAACACTGAAGCTTTCTTT. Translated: CASSYSQNTEAFF.

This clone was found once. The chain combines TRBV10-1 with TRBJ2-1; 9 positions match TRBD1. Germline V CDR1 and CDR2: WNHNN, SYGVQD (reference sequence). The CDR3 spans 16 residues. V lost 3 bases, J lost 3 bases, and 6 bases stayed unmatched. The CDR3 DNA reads TGCGCCAGCAGTGATCCAACAGGGGGCCGCTACAATGAGCAGTTCTTC. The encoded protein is CASSDPTGGRYNEQFF.

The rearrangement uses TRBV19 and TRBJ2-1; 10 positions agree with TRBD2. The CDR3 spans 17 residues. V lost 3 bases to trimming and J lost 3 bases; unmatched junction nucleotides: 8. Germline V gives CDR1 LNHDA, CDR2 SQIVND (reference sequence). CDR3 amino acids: CASSIHLAGGSYNEQFF. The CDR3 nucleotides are TGTGCCAGTAGTATCCATTTAGCGGGAGGTAGCTACAATGAGCAGTTCTTC.

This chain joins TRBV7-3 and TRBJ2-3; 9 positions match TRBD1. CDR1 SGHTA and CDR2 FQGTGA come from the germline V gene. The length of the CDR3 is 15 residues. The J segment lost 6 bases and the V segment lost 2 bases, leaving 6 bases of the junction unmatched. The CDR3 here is CASSLGDREADTQYF. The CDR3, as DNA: TGTGCCAGCAGCTTAGGGGACAGGGAAGCGGATACGCAGTATTTT.

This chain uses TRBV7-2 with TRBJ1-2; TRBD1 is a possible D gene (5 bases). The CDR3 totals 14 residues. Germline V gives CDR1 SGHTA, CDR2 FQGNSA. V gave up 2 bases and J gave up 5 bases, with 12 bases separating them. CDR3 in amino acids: CASSLNQGVYGYTF. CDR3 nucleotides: TGTGCCAGCAGCTTAAATCAGGGCGTATATGGCTACACCTTC.

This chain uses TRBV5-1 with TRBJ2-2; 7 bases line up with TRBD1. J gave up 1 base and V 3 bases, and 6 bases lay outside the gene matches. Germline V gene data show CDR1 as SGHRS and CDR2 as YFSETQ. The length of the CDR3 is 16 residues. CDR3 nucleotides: TGCGCCAGCAGCTCCAATACAGGGGTGAACACCGGGGAGCTGTTTTTT. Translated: CASSSNTGVNTGELFF.

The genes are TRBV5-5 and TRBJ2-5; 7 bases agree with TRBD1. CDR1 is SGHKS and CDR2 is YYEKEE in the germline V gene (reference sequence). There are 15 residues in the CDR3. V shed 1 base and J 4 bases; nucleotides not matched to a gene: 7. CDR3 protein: CASSLLGGMGETQYF. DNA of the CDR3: TGTGCCAGCAGCTTGTTAGGGGGCATGGGAGAGACCCAGTACTTC.

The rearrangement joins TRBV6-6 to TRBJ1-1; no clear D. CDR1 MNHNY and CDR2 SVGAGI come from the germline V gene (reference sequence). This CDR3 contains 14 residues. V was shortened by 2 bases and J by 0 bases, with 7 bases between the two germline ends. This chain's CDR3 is CASSYTAMNTEAFF. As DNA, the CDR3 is TGTGCCAGCAGTTACACAGCCATGAACACTGAAGCTTTCTTT.

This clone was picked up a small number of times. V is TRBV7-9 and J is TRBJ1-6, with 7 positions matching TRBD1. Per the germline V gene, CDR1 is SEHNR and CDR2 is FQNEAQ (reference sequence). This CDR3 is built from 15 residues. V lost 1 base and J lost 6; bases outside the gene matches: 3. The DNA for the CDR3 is TGTGCCAGCAGCTTAGAGACAGGGAGTAATTCACCCCTCCACTTT. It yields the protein CASSLETGSNSPLHF.

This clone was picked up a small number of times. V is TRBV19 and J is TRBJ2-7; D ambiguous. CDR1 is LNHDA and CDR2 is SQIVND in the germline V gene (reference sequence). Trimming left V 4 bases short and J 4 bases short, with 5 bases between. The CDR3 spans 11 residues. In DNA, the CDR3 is TGTGCCAGTAGTAGCTATTACGAGCAGTACTTC. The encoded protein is CASSSYYEQYF. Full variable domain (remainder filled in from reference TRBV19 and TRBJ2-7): DGGITQSPKYLFRKEGQNVTLSCEQNLNHDAMYWYRQDPGQGLRLIYYSQIVNDFQKGDIAEGYSVSREKKESFPLTVTSAQKNPTAFYLCASSSYYEQYFGPGTRLTVT.

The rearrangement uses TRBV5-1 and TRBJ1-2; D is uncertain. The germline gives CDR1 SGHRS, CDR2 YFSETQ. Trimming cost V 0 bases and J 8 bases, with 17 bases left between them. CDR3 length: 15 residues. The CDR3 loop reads CASSLDGPAGGGYTF. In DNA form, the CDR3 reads TGCGCCAGCAGCTTGGATGGACCCGCTGGAGGAGGCTACACCTTC. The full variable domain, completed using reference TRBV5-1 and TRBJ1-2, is KAGVTQTPRYLIKTRGQQVTLSCSPISGHRSVSWYQQTPGQGLQFLFEYFSETQRNKGNFPGRFSGRQFSNSRSEMNVSTLELGDSALYLCASSLDGPAGGGYTFGSGTRLTVV.

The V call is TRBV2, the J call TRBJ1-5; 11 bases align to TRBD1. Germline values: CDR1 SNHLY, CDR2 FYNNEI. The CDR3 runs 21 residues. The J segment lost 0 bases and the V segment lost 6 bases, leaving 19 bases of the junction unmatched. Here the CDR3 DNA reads TGTGCCAGCAGACCGGGACAGGGGGTAATGAGAGGAGGCTATAGCAATCAGCCCCAGCATTTT. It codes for CASRPGQGVMRGGYSNQPQHF. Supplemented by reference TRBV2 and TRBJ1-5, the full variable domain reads EPEVTQTPSHQVTQMGQEVILRCVPISNHLYFYWYRQILGQKVEFLVSFYNNEISEKSEIFDDQFSVERPDGSNFTLKIRSTKLEDSAMYFCASRPGQGVMRGGYSNQPQHFGDGTRLSIL.

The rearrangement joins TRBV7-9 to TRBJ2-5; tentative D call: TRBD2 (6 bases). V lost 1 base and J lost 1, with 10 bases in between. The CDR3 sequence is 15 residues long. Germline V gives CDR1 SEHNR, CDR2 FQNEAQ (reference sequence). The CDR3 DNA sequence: TGTGCCAGCAGCTTAGATGGAGGGCCCCAAGAGACCCAGTACTTC. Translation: CASSLDGGPQETQYF. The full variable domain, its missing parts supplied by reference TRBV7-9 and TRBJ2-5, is DTGVSQNPRHKITKRGQNVTFRCDPISEHNRLYWYRQTLGQGPEFLTYFQNEAQLEKSRLLSDRFSAERPKGSFSTLEIQRTEQGDSAMYLCASSLDGGPQETQYFGPGTRLLVL.

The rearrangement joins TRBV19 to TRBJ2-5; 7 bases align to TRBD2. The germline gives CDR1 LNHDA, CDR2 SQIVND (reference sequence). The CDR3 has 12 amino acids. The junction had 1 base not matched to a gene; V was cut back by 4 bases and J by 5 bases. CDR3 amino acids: CASSRGGETQYF. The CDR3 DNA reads TGTGCCAGTAGTAGGGGGGGGGAGACCCAGTACTTC.